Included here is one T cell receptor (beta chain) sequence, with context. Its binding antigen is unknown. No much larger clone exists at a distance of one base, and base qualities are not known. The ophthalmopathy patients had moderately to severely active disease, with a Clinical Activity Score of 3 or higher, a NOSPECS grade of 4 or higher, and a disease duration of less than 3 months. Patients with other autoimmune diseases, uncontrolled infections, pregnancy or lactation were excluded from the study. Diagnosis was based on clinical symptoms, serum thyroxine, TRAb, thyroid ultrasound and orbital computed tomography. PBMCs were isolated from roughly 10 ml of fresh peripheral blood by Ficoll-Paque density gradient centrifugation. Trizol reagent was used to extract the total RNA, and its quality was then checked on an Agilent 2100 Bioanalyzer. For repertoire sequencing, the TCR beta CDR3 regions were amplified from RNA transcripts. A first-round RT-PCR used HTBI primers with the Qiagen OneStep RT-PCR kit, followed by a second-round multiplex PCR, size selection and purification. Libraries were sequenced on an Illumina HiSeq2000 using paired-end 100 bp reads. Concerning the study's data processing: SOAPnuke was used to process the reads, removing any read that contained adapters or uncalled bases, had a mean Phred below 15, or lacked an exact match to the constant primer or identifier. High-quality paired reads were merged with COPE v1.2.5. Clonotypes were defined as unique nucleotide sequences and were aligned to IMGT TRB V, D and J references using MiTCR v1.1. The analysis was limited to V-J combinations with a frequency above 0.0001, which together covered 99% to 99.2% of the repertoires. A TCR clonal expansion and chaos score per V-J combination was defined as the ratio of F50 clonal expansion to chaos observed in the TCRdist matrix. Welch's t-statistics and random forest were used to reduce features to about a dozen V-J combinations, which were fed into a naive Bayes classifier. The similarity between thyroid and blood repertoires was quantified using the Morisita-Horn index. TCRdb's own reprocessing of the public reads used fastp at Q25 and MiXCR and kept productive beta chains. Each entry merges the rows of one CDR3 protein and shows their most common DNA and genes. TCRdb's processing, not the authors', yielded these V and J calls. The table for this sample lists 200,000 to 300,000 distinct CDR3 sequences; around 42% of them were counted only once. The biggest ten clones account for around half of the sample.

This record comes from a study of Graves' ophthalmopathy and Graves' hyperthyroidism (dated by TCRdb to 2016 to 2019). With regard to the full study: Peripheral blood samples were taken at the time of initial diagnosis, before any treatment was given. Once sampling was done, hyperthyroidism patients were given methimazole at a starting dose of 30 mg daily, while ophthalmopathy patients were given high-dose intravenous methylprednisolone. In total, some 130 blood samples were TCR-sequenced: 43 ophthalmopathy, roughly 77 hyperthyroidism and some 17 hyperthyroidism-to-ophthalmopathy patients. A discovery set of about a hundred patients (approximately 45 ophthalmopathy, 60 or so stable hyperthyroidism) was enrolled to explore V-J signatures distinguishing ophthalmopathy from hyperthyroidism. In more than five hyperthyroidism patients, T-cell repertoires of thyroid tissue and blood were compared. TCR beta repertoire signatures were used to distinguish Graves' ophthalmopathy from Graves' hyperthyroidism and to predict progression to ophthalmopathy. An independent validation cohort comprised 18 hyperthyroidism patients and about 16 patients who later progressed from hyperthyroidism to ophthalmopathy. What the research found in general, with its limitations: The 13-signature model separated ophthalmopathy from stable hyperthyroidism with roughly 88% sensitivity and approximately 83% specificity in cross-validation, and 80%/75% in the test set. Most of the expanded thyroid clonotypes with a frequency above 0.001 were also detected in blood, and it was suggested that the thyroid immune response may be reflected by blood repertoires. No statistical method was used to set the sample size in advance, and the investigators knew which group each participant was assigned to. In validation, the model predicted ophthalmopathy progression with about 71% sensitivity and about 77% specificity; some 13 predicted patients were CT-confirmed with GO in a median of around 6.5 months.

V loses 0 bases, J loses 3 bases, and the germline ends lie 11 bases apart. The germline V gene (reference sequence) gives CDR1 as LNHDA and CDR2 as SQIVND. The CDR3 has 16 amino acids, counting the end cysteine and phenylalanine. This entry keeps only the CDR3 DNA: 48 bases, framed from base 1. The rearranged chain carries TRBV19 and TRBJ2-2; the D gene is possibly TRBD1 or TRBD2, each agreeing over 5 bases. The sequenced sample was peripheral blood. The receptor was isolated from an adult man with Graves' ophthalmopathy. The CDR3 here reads CASSIDQGAYTGELFF. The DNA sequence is TGTGCCAGTAGTATAGACCAGGGAGCGTACACCGGGGAGCTGTTTTTT.